The sequence of this T cell receptor beta chain was determined in a study of T cell changes during pregnancy in multiple sclerosis. The CDR3 totals 14 residues. Germline CDR1 MDHEN, CDR2 SYDVKM. Losses at the gene ends were 5 bases for V and 3 bases for J; bases not matched to a gene: 5. The repertoire was sequenced with immunoSEQ multiplex PCR; TCRdb's copy has only in-frame clones and lacks some. The profile shows tens of thousands of clones, about 89% of them singletons. The sequence came from a female donor in good health, enrolled as a control in a pregnancy study. The sample here was CD4+ T cells from peripheral blood mononuclear cells, taken in the third trimester of pregnancy. The rearrangement uses TRBV28 and TRBJ1-1, with 8 bases fitting TRBD1. The CDR3 DNA sequence: TGTGCCAGCAGTCGGACAGGGAGGTACACTGAAGCTTTCTTT. It yields the protein CASSRTGRYTEAFF.